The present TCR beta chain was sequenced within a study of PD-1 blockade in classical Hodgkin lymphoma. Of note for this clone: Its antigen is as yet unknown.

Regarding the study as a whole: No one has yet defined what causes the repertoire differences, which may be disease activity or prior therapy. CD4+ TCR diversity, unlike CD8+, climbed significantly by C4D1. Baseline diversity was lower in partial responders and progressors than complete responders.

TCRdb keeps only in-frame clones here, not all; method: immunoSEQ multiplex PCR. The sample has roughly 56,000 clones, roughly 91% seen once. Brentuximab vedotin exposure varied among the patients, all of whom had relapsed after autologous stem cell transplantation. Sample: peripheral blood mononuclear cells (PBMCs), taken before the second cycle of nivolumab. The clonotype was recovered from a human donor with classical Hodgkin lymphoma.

This CDR3 is CASTPGLASYEQYF. CDR3 DNA: TGTGCCAGCACCCCGGGACTAGCGTCCTACGAGCAGTACTTC. The chain recombines TRBV6-5 with TRBJ2-7; 10 nucleotides match TRBD2. CDR1 and CDR2 (germline): MNHEY, SVGAGI. The CDR3 is 14 residues long. Trimming took 7 bases from V and 1 from J; bases not matched to a gene: 4.